These T cell receptor beta chains were read from a single sample in a study of cytomegalovirus exposure and HLA in healthy donors. TCRdb keeps only in-frame clones here, not all; method: immunoSEQ multiplex PCR. Of around 130,000 clones listed, about 8.6% are singletons. The sequenced sample consisted of PBMCs. The origin of the receptors is a woman in her thirties or forties in good health and CMV-seropositive. Each CDR3 is given with its conserved first and last residue. The D gene is left open where the match is weak. Not all rows give a size; the values are once, few, many and, for expanded clones, a class.

clone size,D gene,V gene,J gene,CDR3 protein,CDR3 DNA
few,TRBD1,TRBV25-1,TRBJ1-6,CASSLRTGTNSPLHF,TGTGCCAGCAGTCTAAGGACAGGGACGAATTCACCCCTCCACTTT
-,-,TRBV5-5,TRBJ2-7,CASTLDSYEQYF,TGTGCCAGCACCCTGGACAGTTACGAGCAGTACTTC
few,TRBD1,TRBV6-1,TRBJ1-5,CASSLLDRGGQPQHF,TGTGCCAGCAGCCTTTTGGACAGGGGAGGGCAGCCCCAGCATTTT
-,TRBD2,TRBV27,TRBJ2-2,CASSFREGDTGELFF,TGTGCCAGCAGTTTTCGGGAGGGGGACACCGGGGAGCTGTTTTTT
-,TRBD2,TRBV27,TRBJ2-1,CASSLSSGGDSYNEQFF,TGTGCCAGCAGTTTGTCCAGCGGGGGAGACTCCTACAATGAGCAGTTCTTC
-,TRBD1,TRBV5-4,TRBJ1-2,CASSRTGNYGYTF,TGTGCCAGCAGCCGGACAGGGAACTATGGCTACACCTTC
few,-,TRBV27,TRBJ1-4,CASSYLNRNEKLFF,TGTGCCAGCTCGTATCTCAACAGGAATGAAAAACTGTTTTTT
few,TRBD1,TRBV7-3,TRBJ2-1,CASSFTGTAVYNEQFF,TGTGCCAGCAGCTTTACCGGGACAGCGGTCTACAATGAGCAGTTCTTC
-,-,TRBV5-4,TRBJ1-1,CASSLRQMNTEAFF,TGTGCCAGCAGCTTGAGACAGATGAACACTGAAGCTTTCTTT
few,-,TRBV5-1,TRBJ1-4,CASSLDDSPIEKLFF,TGCGCCAGCAGCTTGGACGACAGCCCAATCGAAAAACTGTTTTTT
many,-,TRBV9,TRBJ1-2,CASGSLSRDTYANYGYTF,TGTGCCAGCGGGTCCCTCTCCAGGGACACCTATGCTAACTATGGCTACACCTTC
-,TRBD1,TRBV28,TRBJ2-7,CATGQGDHEQYF,TGTGCCACAGGACAGGGGGACCACGAGCAGTACTTC
few,TRBD1,TRBV7-6,TRBJ1-5,CASSGDRVGPQHF,TGTGCCAGCAGCGGGGACAGGGTAGGGCCCCAGCATTTT
few,-,TRBV9,TRBJ2-3,CASSVAGVSTDTQYF,TGTGCCAGCAGCGTAGCGGGGGTTAGCACAGATACGCAGTATTTT
few,-,TRBV27,TRBJ2-3,CASTSPGFTDTQYF,TGTGCCAGCACCTCCCCCGGGTTCACAGATACGCAGTATTTT
-,TRBD1,TRBV18,TRBJ1-3,CASSPGQGLENTIYF,TGTGCCAGCTCACCGGGACAGGGATTGGAAAACACCATATATTTT
few,TRBD2,TRBV6-5,TRBJ2-7,CATGGDSYEQYF,TGTGCCACCGGGGGGGACTCCTACGAGCAGTACTTC
few,-,TRBV30,TRBJ2-7,CAWSLGGYEQYF,TGTGCCTGGAGTCTCGGGGGATACGAGCAGTACTTC